Below are 9 T cell receptor beta chains sequenced from a single sample in a study of blood T cell repertoires in COVID-19. Assay used: immunoSEQ multiplex PCR; TCRdb lists only in-frame clones, some missing. The table includes hundreds of thousands of clones, roughly four fifths detected once. Sequencing was done on a sample of peripheral blood. The receptors were sampled from a man at least 80 years old with acute or convalescent COVID-19.

This clone was counted between two and nine times. This rearrangement joins TRBV27 to TRBJ2-7, with TRBD1 as a possible D gene (6 bases). Deletions cut 1 base from V and 5 bases from J, with 12 bases between. This CDR3 has 14 amino acids. CDR1 is MNHEY and CDR2 is SMNVEV in the germline V gene (reference sequence). The CDR3 nucleotides read TGTGCCAGCAGTTTATTACAGGGCCGCCACGAGCAGTACTTC. This encodes CASSLLQGRHEQYF.

This rearrangement joins TRBV2 to TRBJ2-7; 9 bases align to TRBD2. This CDR3 has 15 residues. V shed 6 bases and J 4 bases; nucleotides not matched to a gene: 10. Germline V gene lookup returns CDR1 SNHLY and CDR2 FYNNEI. In DNA, the CDR3 is TGTGCCAGCAGGGAGCCTAGCGGGATTGATTACGAGCAGTACTTC. It codes for CASREPSGIDYEQYF.

This chain joins TRBV6-6 and TRBJ2-1; maybe TRBD2 (5 bases). Trimming took 7 bases from V and 8 from J, leaving 9 bases between them. This CDR3 has 11 amino acids. CDR1 is MNHNY, CDR2 SVGAGI, per germline (reference sequence). The CDR3 loop reads CASTSRDEQFF. DNA of the CDR3: TGTGCCAGCACCTCGAGGGATGAGCAGTTCTTC.

The chain joins TRBV5-1 to TRBJ2-3, with 12 nucleotides matching TRBD2. V shed 4 bases, J shed 3 bases, and the junction held 6 bases outside the gene matches. Germline CDR1 reads SGHRS; CDR2 reads YFSETQ. The CDR3 sequence is 16 residues long. This chain's CDR3 is CASSLWTSGATDTQYF. The CDR3 DNA sequence: TGCGCCAGCAGCCTTTGGACTAGCGGGGCTACAGATACGCAGTATTTT.

This chain links TRBV5-5 with TRBJ2-7, with TRBD1 identical over 9 bases. Germline V gene data show CDR1 as SGHKS and CDR2 as YYEKEE (reference sequence). Losses at the gene ends were 4 bases for V and 0 bases for J; bases not matched to a gene: 8. The CDR3 has 16 amino acids. The DNA for the CDR3 is TGTGCCAGCAGCGGGAGACCGGGACAGGGCTCCTACGAGCAGTACTTC. Translated, it gives CASSGRPGQGSYEQYF.

This chain links TRBV18 with TRBJ1-6, with D perhaps TRBD1 (5 bases). The CDR3 runs 15 residues. V lost 2 bases, J lost 8 bases, and 13 bases lay in between. Germline V CDR1 and CDR2: KGHSH, LQKENI. CDR3 residues: CASSPGRGEYSPLHF. The CDR3 region has the DNA TGTGCCAGCTCACCAGGGAGGGGCGAATATTCACCCCTCCACTTT.

V is TRBV21-1 and J is TRBJ1-6; the D call of TRBD1 is as the table states it, not checked on the DNA. TRBV21-1 is recorded as a pseudogene. The CDR3 is 18 amino acids. CDR3 DNA: TGTGCCAGCAGCCCGGGACAGGGGGTGAGCTCCTATAATTCACCCCTCCACTTT. Its protein product is CASSPGQGVSSYNSPLHF.

This clone turned up a few times. The chain is built from TRBV2 and TRBJ2-6; 8 positions agree with TRBD1. CDR3 length: 15 residues. J gave up 4 bases and V 5 bases, and 4 bases lay outside the gene matches. The germline V gene has CDR1 SNHLY and CDR2 FYNNEI. The CDR3 sequence: CASSWTGLGANVLTF. The CDR3, as DNA: TGTGCCAGCAGTTGGACAGGGCTCGGGGCCAACGTCCTGACTTTC. The variable domain in full, with the rest retrieved from reference TRBV2 and TRBJ2-6, is EPEVTQTPSHQVTQMGQEVILRCVPISNHLYFYWYRQILGQKVEFLVSFYNNEISEKSEIFDDQFSVERPDGSNFTLKIRSTKLEDSAMYFCASSWTGLGANVLTFGAGSRLTVL.

This chain uses TRBV5-1 with TRBJ1-1; 12 bases are shared with TRBD1. This CDR3 has 13 amino acids. CDR1 and CDR2 from the germline V gene are SGHRS and YFSETQ. J was trimmed by 5 bases and V by 7 bases; bases with no gene match: 3. CDR3 nucleotides: TGCGCCAGCGGGACAGGGGGCGTGACTGAAGCTTTCTTT. This translates into CASGTGGVTEAFF. The full variable domain, its missing parts supplied by reference TRBV5-1 and TRBJ1-1, is KAGVTQTPRYLIKTRGQQVTLSCSPISGHRSVSWYQQTPGQGLQFLFEYFSETQRNKGNFPGRFSGRQFSNSRSEMNVSTLELGDSALYLCASGTGGVTEAFFGQGTRLTVV.